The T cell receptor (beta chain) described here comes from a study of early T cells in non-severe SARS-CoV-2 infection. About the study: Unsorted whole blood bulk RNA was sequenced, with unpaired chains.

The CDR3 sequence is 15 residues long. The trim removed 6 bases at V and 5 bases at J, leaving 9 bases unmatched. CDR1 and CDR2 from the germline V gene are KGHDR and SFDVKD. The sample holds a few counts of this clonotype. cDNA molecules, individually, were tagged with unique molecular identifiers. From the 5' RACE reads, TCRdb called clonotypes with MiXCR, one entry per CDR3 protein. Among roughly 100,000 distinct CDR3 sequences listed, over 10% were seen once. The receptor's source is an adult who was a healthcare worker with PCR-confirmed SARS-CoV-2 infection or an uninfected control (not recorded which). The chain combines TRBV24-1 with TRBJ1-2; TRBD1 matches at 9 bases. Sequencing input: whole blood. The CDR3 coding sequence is TGTGCCACCAGTTACCGGGACAGGGAATCGTATGGCTACACCTTC. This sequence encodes CATSYRDRESYGYTF.